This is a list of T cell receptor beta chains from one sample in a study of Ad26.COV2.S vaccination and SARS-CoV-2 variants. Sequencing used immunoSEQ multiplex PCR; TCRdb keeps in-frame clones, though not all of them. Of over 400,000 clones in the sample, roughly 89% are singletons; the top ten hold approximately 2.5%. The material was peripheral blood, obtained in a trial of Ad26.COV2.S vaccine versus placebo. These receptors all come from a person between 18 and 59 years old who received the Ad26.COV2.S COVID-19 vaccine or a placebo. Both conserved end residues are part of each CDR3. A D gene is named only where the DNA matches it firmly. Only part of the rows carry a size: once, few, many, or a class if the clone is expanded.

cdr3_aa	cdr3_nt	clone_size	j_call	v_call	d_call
CSGLAVDTGTTGELFF	TGCAGCGGACTAGCGGTCGACACGGGGACCACCGGGGAGCTGTTTTTT	once	TRBJ2-2	TRBV29-1	TRBD2
CASSQDPGGGYNEQFF	TGTGCCAGCAGCCAAGACCCCGGGGGCGGCTACAATGAGCAGTTCTTC	.	TRBJ2-1	TRBV4-2	.
CASSPGGGFGKQYF	TGTGCCAGCTCTCCAGGGGGAGGGTTCGGTAAGCAGTACTTC	few	TRBJ2-7	TRBV2	.
CASSPLRQAGNTIYF	TGTGCCAGCTCACCCCTGAGGCAGGCTGGAAACACCATATATTTT	.	TRBJ1-3	TRBV18	.
CASSHSDETQYF	TGTGCCAGCAGCCATAGTGATGAGACCCAGTACTTC	.	TRBJ2-5	TRBV3-1/TRBV3-2	.
CASALSTQSGIQYF	TGTGCCAGCGCCCTCTCTACGCAATCAGGCATTCAGTACTTC	.	TRBJ2-4	TRBV6-5	.
CASSIGASGITDTQYF	TGTGCCAGTAGTATAGGCGCTAGCGGGATCACAGATACGCAGTATTTT	.	TRBJ2-3	TRBV19	TRBD2
CAISQGNTEAFF	TGTGCCATCAGTCAGGGGAACACTGAAGCTTTCTTT	.	TRBJ1-1	TRBV10-3	.
CASSLATVADTQYF	TGTGCCAGCAGCTTAGCGACAGTAGCAGATACGCAGTATTTT	.	TRBJ2-3	TRBV7-9	.
CASSQALGIQYF	TGTGCCAGCAGCCAAGCCCTAGGGATCCAGTACTTC	.	TRBJ2-7	TRBV3-1/TRBV3-2	.
CASSHDSQQPQHF	TGTGCCAGCAGCCACGACAGTCAGCAGCCCCAGCATTTT	.	TRBJ1-5	TRBV14	.
CASSWPVSGTKNIQYF	TGTGCCAGCAGTTGGCCTGTAAGTGGAACCAAAAACATTCAGTACTTC	.	TRBJ2-4	TRBV6-2/TRBV6-3	.
CASSLVREGETQYF	TGCGCCAGCAGCTTGGTACGTGAGGGAGAGACCCAGTACTTC	.	TRBJ2-5	TRBV5-1	.
CASSFTGMGTEAFF	TGCGCCAGCAGCTTTACAGGGATGGGCACTGAAGCTTTCTTT	.	TRBJ1-1	TRBV5-1	.
CASSGGLPNEKLFF	TGTGCCAGCAGCGGCGGTTTGCCTAATGAAAAACTGTTTTTT	.	TRBJ1-4	TRBV9	.
CASSFLSGGTGELFF	TGTGCCAGCAGCTTTCTTAGCGGGGGGACCGGGGAGCTGTTTTTT	.	TRBJ2-2	TRBV7-9	TRBD2
CASSLGLRVQETQYF	TGTGCCAGCAGTCTAGGGCTCAGGGTCCAAGAGACCCAGTACTTC	.	TRBJ2-5	TRBV6-2/TRBV6-3	.
CATRGLAGVQETQYF	TGTGCCACCAGGGGACTAGCGGGAGTCCAAGAGACCCAGTACTTC	.	TRBJ2-5	TRBV15	TRBD2
CASSIVRMNTEAFF	TGTGCCAGTAGTATCGTACGGATGAACACTGAAGCTTTCTTT	.	TRBJ1-1	TRBV19	.
CASSKDTSGGSYNEQFF	TGTGCCAGCAGCAAAGACACTAGCGGGGGGTCCTACAATGAGCAGTTCTTC	.	TRBJ2-1	TRBV21-1	.
CASSLVGRGAMPFF	.	once	TRBJ1-1	TRBV7-8	.
CASSYQDSNQPQHF	TGTGCCAGCAGTTACCAAGATAGCAATCAGCCCCAGCATTTT	.	TRBJ1-5	TRBV6-6	.
CASSFSGANTEAFF	TGTGCCAGCAGTTTTAGTGGGGCGAACACTGAAGCTTTCTTT	.	TRBJ1-1	TRBV27	.
CSSNAGEGYTF	TGCAGCTCCAACGCGGGGGAGGGCTACACCTTC	.	TRBJ1-2	TRBV29-1	.
CASSPGGLASTDTQYF	TGTGCCAGCAGCCCTGGGGGGCTAGCTAGCACAGATACGCAGTATTTT	.	TRBJ2-3	TRBV5-4	.
CASSSGTADEKLFF	TGCGCCAGCAGTTCCGGGACAGCCGATGAAAAACTGTTTTTT	.	TRBJ1-4	TRBV5-1	TRBD1
CASSLVDQETQYF	TGTGCCAGCAGCTTGGTGGACCAAGAGACCCAGTACTTC	.	TRBJ2-5	TRBV5-4	.
CASSRDRVGDTEAFF	TGCGCCAGCTCCCGGGACAGGGTAGGGGACACTGAAGCTTTCTTT	.	TRBJ1-1	TRBV5-1	TRBD1
CASSLGAFGGPRGYEQYF	TGTGCCAGCAGTTTGGGGGCCTTTGGAGGTCCAAGGGGCTACGAGCAGTACTTC	.	TRBJ2-7	TRBV27	.
CASSQRPGPGYEQYF	TGTGCCAGCAGCCAACGTCCGGGACCGGGCTACGAGCAGTACTTC	.	TRBJ2-7	TRBV3-1/TRBV3-2	.
CASTLILFGEQFF	TGTGCCAGCACTCTTATTTTGTTCGGTGAGCAGTTCTTC	.	TRBJ2-1	TRBV2	.